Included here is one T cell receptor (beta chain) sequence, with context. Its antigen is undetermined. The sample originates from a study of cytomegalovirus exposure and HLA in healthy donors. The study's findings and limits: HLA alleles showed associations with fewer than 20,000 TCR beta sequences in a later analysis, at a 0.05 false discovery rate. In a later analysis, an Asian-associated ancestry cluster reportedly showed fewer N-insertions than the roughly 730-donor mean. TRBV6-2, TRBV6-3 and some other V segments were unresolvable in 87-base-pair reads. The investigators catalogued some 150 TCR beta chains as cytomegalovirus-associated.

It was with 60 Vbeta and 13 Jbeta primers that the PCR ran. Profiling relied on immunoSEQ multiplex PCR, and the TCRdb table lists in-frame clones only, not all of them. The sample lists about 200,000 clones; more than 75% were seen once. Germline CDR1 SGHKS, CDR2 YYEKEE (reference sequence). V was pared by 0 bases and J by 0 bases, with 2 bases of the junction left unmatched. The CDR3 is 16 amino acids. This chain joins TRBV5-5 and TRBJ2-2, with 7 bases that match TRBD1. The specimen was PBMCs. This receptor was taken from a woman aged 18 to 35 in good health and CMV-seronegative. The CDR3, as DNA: TGTGCCAGCAGCTTGGGGGACAGATCGAACACCGGGGAGCTGTTTTTT. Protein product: CASSLGDRSNTGELFF.